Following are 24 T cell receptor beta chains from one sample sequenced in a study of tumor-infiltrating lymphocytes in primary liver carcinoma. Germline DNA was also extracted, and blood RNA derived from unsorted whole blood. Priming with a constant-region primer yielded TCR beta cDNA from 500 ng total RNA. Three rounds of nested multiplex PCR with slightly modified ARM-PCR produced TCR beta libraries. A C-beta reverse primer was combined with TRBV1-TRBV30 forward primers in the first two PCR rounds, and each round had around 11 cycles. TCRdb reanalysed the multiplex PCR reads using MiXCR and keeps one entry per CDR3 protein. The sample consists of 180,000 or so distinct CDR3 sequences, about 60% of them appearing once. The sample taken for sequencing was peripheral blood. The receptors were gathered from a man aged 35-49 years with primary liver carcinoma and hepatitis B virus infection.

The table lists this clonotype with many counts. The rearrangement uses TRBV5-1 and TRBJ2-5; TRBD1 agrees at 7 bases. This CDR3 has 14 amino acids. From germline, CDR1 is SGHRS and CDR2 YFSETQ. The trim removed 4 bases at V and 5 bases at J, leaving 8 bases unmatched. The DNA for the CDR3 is TGCGCCAGCAGCATAGGGGGCTTGGGGGAGACCCAGTACTTC. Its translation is CASSIGGLGETQYF. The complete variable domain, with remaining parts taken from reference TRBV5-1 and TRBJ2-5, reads KAGVTQTPRYLIKTRGQQVTLSCSPISGHRSVSWYQQTPGQGLQFLFEYFSETQRNKGNFPGRFSGRQFSNSRSEMNVSTLELGDSALYLCASSIGGLGETQYFGPGTRLLVL.

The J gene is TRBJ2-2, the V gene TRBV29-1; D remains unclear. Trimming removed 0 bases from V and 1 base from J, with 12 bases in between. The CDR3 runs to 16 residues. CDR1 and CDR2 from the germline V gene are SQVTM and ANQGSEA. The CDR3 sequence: CSVEDQVGKNTGELFF. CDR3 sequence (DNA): TGCAGCGTTGAAGATCAAGTGGGGAAGAACACCGGGGAGCTGTTTTTT.

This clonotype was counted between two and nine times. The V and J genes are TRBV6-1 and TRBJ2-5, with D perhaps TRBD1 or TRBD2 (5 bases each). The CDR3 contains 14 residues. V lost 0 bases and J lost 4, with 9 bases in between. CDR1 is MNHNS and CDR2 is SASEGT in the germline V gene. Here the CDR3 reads CASSEAEGTETQYF. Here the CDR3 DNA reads TGTGCCAGCAGTGAAGCTGAAGGGACAGAGACCCAGTACTTC.

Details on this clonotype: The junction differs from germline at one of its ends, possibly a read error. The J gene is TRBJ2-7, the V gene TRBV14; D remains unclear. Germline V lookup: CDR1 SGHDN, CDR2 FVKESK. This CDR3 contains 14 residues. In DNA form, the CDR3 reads TGTGCCAGCAGCCAAGAGACGGGCTCCTACAAGCAGTACTTC. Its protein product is CASSQETGSYKQYF.

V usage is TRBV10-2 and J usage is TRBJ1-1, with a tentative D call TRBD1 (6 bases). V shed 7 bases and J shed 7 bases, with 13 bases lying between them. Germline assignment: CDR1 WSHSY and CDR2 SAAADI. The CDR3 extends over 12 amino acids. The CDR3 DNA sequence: TGCGCCAGCAAGGGGGGAATCGGTGAAGCTTTCTTT. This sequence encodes CASKGGIGEAFF.

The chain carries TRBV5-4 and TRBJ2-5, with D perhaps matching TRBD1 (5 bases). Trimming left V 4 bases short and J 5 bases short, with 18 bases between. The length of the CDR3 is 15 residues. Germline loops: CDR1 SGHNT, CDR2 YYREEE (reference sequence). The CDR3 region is CASSSMLGAGETQYF. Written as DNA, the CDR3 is TGTGCCAGCAGCAGCATGTTAGGGGCTGGCGAGACCCAGTACTTC.

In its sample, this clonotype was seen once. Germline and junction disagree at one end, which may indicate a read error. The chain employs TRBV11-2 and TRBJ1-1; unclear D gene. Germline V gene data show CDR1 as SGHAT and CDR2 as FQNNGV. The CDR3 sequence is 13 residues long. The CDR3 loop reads CASSQSGSTEAFF. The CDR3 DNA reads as TGTGCCAGCAGTCAAAGCGGTAGCACTGAAGCTTTCTTC.

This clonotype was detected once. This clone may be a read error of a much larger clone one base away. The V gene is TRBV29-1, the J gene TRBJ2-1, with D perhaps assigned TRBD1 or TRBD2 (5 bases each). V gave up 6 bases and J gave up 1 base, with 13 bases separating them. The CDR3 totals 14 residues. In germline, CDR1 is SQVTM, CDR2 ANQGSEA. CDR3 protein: CSVGAGLSYNEQFF. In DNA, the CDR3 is TGCAGCGTCGGGGCAGGGCTTTCCTACAATGAGCAGTTCTTC.

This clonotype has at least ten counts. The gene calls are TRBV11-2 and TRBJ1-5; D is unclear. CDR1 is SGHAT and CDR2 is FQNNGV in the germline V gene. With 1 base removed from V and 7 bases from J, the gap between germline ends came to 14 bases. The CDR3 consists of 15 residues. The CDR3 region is CASSLVGGLGQPQHF. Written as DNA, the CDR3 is TGTGCCAGCAGCTTAGTCGGAGGGCTGGGCCAGCCCCAGCATTTT.

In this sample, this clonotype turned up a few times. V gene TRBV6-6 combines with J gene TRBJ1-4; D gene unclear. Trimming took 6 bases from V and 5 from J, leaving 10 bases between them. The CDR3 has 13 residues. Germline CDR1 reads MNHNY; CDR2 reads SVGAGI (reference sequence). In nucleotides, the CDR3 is TGTGCCAGCAGATTGGGGTTGAATGAAAAACTGTTTTTT. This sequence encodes CASRLGLNEKLFF.

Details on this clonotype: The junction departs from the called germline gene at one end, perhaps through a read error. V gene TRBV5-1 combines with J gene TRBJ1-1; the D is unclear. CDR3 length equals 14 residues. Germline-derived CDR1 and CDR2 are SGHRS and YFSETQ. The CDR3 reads CTSSYLGRDTEAFF. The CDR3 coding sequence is TGCACCAGCAGCTACCTCGGCCGGGACACTGAAGCTTTCTTT.

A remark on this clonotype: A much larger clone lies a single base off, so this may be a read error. The CDR3 DNA is TGTGCCAGCGGCGGGCGGGGGGAGACCCAGTACTTC. It is translated as CASGGRGETQYF. The chain uses TRBV11-2 and TRBJ2-5; TRBD2 matches 7 bases. Germline V gene sequence: CDR1 SGHAT, CDR2 FQNNGV. The CDR3 contains 12 residues. J lost 5 bases, V lost 8 bases, and 5 bases had no gene match.

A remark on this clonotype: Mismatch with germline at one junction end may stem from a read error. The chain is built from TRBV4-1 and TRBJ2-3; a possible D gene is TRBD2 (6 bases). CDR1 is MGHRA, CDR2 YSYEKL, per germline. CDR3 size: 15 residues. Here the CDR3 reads CASSQELSGTDTQYF. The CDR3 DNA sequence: TGCGCCAGTAGCCAAGAGCTTAGCGGCACAGACACGCAGTATTTT.

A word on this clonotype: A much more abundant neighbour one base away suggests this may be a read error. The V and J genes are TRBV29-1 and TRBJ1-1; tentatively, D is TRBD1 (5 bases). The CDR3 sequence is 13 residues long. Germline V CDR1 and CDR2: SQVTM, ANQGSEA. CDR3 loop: CSVDRVVNIEAFF. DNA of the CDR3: TGCAGCGTTGACAGGGTGGTAAACATTGAAGCTTTCTTT.

CDR3 DNA sequence: TGCAGTGCTACGGACAGGGTTAAGACCCAGTACTTC. Translation gives CSATDRVKTQYF. The V gene is TRBV20-1, the J gene TRBJ2-5, with 8 positions matching TRBD1. The V gene's germline CDR1 is DFQATT and CDR2 SNEGSKA (reference sequence). The CDR3 runs 12 residues. Trimming removed 4 bases from V and 6 bases from J; junction bases left unmatched: 4.

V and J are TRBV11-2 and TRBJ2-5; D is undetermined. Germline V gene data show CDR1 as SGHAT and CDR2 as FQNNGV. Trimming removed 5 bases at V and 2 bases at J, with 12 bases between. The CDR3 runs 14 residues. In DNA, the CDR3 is TGTGCCAGCAGCGTGCATTTGGGACAAGAGACCCAGTACTTC. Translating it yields CASSVHLGQETQYF.

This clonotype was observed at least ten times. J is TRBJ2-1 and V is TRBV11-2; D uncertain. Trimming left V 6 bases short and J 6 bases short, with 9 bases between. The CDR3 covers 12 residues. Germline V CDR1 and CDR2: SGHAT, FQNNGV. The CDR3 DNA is TGTGCCAGCAGTCAACTCCCCAATGAGCAGTTCTTC. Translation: CASSQLPNEQFF.

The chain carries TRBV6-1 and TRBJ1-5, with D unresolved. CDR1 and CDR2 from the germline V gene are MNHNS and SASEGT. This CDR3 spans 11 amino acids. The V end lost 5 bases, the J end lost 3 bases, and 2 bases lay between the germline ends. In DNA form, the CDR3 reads TGTGCCAGCAGTAACAATCAGCCCCAGCATTTT. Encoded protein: CASSNNQPQHF.

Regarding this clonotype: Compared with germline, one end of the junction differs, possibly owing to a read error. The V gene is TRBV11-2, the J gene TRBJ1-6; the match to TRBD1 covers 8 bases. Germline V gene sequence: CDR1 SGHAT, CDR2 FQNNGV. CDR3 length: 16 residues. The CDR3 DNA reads TGTGCTAGCATCCCTCTGCGGGACAGGAGGAATTCACTCCTCCACTTT. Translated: CASIPLRDRRNSLLHF.

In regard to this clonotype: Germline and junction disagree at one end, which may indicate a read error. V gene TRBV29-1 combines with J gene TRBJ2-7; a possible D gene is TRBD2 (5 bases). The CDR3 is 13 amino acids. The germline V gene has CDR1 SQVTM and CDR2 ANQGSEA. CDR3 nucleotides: TGCAGCGTTGAAGAGGCAGGAGGCATCGAGCGGTACTTC. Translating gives CSVEEAGGIERYF.

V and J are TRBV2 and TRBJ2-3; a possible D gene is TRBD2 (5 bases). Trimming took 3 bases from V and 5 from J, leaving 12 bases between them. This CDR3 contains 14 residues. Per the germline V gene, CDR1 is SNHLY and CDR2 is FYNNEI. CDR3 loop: CASSDSTIRDTQYF. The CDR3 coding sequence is TGTGCCAGCAGTGACTCGACTATAAGAGATACGCAGTATTTT.

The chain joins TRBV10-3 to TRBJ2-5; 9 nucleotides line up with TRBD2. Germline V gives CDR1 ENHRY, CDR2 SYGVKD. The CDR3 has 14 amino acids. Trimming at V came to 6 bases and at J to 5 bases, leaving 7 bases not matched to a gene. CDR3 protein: CAISPGTSRETQYF. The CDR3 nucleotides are TGTGCCATCAGCCCCGGGACTAGCAGGGAGACCCAGTACTTC.

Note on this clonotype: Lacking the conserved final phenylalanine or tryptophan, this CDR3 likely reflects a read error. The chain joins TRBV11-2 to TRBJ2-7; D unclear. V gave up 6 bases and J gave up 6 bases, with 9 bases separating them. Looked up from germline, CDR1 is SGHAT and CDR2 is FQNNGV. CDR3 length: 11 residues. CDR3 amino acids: CASSFGPEQYL. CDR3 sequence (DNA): TGTGCCAGCAGTTTCGGGCCCGAGCAGTACCTC.

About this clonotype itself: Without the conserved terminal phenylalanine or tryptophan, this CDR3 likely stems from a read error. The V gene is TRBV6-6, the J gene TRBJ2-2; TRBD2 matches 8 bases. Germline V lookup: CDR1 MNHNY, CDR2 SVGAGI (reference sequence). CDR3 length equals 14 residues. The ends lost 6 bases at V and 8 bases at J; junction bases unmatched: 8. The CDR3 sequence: CASSPERESGELFS. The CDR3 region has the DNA TGTGCCAGCAGCCCCGAGCGGGAGTCAGGGGAGCTGTTTTCT.